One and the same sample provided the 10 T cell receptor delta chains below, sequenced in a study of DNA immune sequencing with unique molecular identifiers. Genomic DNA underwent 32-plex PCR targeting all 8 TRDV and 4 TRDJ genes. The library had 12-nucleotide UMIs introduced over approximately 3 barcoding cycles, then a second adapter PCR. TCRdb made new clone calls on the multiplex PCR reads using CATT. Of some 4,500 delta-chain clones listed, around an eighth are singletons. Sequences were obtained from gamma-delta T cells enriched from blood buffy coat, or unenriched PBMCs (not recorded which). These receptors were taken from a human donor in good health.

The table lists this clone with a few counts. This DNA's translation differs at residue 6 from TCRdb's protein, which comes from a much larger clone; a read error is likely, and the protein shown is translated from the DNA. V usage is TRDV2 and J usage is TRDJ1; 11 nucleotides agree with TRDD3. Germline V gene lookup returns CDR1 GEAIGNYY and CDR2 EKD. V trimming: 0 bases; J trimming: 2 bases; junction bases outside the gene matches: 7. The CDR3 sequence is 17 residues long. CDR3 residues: CACDTDGGYAGTDKLIF. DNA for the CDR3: TGTGCCTGTGACACCGATGGGGGATACGCTGGGACCGATAAACTCATCTTT.

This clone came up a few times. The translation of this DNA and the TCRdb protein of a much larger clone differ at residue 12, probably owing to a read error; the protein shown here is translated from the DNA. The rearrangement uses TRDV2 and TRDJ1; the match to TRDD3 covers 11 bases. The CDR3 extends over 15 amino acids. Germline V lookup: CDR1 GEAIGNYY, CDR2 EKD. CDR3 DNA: TGTGCCTGTGCCCAACTGGGGGATAGGGACGATAGACTCATCTTT. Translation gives CACAQLGDRDDRLIF.

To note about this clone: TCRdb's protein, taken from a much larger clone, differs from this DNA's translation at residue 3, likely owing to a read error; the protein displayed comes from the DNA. As DNA, the CDR3 is TGTGCCTTTGACACCCTCGTGTTGGGGGAGAACACCGATAAACTCATCTTT. It codes for CAFDTLVLGENTDKLIF. V is TRDV2 and J is TRDJ1, with 7 bases that match TRDD3. Looked up from germline, CDR1 is GEAIGNYY and CDR2 is EKD. CDR3 length: 17 residues.

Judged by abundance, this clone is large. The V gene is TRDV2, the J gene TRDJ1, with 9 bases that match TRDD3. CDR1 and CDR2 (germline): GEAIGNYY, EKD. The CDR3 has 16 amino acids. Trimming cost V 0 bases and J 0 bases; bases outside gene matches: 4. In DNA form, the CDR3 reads TGTGCCTGTGACACCCTTACTGGGGGAGACACCGATAAACTCATCTTT. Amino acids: CACDTLTGGDTDKLIF.

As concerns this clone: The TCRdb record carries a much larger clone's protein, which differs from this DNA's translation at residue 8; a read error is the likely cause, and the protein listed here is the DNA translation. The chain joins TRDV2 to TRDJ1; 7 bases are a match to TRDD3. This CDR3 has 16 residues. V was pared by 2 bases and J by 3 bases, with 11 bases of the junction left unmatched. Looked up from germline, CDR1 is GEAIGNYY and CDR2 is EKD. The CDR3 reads CACDKLGGTQADKLIF. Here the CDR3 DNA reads TGTGCCTGTGACAAGCTGGGGGGTACGCAGGCCGATAAACTCATCTTT.

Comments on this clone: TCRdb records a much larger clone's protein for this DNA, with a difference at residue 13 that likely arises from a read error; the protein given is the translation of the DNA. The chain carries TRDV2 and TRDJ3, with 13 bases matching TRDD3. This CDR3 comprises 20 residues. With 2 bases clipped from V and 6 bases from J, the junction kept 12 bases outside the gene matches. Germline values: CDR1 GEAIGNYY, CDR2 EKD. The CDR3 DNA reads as TGTGCCTGTGACATGACTGGGGGATACGAAGTGGGATTGGACACCCGACAGATGTTTTTC. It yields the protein CACDMTGGYEVGLDTRQMFF.

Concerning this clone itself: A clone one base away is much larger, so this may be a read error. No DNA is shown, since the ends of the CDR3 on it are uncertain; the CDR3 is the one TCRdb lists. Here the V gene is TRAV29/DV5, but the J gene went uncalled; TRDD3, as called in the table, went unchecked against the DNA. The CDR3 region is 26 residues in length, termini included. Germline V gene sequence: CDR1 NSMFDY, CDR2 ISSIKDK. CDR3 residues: CSVLLCSKPTVFTLGDSYGAADKLIF.

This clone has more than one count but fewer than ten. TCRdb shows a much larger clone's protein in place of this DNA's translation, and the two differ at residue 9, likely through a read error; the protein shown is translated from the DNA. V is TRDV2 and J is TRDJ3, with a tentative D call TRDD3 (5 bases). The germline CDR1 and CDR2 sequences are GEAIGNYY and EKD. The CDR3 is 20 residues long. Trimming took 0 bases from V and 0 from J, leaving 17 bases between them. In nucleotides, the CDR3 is TGTGCCTGTGACACCTTGGGGACCAAGAACGGCTCCTGGGACACCCGACAGATGTTTTTC. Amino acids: CACDTLGTKNGSWDTRQMFF.

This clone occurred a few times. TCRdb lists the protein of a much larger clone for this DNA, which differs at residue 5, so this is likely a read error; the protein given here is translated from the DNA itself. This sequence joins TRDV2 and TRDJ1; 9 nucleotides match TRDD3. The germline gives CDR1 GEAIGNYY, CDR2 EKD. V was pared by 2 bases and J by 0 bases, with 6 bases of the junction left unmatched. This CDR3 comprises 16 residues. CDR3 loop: CACDNLTGGDTDKLIF. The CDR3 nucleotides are TGTGCCTGTGACAACCTTACTGGGGGAGACACCGATAAACTCATCTTT.

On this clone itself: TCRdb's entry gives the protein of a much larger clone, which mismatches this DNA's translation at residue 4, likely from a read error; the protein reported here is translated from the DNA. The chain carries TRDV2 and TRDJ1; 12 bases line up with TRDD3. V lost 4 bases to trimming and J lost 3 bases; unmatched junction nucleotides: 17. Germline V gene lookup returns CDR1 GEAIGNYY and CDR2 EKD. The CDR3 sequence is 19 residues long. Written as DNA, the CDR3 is TGTGCCTGTGAACCGGCGCCTTCAAGCTGGGGGATACGGGCCGATAAACTCATCTTT. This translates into CACEPAPSSWGIRADKLIF.